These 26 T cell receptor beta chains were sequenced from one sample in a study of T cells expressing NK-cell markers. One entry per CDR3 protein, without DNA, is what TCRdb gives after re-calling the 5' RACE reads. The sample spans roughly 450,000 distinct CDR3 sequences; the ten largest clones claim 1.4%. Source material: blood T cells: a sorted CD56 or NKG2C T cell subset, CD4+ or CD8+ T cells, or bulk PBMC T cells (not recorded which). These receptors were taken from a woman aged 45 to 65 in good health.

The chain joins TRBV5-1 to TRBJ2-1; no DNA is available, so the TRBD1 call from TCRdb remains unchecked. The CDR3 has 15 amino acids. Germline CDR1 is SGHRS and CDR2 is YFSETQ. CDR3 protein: CASSPSPSEYNEQFF. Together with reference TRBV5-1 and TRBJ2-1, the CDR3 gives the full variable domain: KAGVTQTPRYLIKTRGQQVTLSCSPISGHRSVSWYQQTPGQGLQFLFEYFSETQRNKGNFPGRFSGRQFSNSRSEMNVSTLELGDSALYLCASSPSPSEYNEQFFGPGTRLTVL.

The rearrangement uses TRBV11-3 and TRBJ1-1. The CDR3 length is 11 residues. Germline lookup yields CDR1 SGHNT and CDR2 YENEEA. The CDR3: CATRKGTEAFF. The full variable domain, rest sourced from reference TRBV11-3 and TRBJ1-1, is EAGVVQSPRYKIIEKKQPVAFWCNPISGHNTLYWYLQNLGQGPELLIRYENEEAVDDSQLPKDRFSAERLKGVDSTLKIQPAELGDSAVYLCATRKGTEAFFGQGTRLTVV.

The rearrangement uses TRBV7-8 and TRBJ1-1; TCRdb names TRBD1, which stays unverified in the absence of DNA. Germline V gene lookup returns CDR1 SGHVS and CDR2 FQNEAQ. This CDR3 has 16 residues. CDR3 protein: CASSLTGSAMNTEAFF.

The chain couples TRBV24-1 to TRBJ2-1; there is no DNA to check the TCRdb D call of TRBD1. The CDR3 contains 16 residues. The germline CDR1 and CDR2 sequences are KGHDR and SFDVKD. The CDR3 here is CATSEPGRTGYNEQFF.

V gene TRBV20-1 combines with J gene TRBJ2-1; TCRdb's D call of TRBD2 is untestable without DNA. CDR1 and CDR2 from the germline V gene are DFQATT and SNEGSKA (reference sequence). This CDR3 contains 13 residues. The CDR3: CSTGLPSYNEQFF.

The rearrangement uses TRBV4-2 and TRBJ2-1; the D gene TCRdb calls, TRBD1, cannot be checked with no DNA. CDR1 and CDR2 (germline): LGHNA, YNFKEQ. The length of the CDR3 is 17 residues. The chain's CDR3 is CASSQDFQGAAYNEQFF.

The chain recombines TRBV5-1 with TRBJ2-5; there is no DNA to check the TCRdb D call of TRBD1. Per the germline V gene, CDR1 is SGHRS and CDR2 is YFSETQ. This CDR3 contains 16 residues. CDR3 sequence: CASSLGLGTIQETQYF.

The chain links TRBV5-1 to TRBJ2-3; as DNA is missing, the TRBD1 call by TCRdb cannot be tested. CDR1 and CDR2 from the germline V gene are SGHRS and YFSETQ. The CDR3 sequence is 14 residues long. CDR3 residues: CASSPGDFTDTQYF.

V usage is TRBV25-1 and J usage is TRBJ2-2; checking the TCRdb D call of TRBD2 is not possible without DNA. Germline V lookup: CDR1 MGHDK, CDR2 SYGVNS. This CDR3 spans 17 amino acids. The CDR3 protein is CASSEFTGGVRTGELFF.

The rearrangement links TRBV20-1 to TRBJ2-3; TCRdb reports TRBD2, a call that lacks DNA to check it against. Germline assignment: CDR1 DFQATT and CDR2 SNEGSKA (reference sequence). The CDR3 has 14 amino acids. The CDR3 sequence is CSARGGASGYTQYF.

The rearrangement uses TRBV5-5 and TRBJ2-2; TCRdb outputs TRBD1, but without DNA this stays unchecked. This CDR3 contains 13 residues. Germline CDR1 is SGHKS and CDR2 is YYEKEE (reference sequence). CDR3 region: CASSFPGSGELFF.

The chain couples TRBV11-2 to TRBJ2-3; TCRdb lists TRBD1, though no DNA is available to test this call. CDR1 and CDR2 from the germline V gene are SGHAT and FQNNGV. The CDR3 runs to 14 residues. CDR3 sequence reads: CASSPWGFTDTQYF.

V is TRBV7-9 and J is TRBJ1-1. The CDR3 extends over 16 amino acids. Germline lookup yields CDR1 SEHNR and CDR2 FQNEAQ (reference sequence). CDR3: CASSLATLNLNTEAFF.

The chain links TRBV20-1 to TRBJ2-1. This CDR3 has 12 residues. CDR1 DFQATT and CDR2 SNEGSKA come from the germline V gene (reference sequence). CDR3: CSAPKFDNEQFF.

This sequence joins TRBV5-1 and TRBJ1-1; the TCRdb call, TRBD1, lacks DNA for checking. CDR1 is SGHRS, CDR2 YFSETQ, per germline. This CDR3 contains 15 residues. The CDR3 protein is CASSLKPDGVTEAFF.

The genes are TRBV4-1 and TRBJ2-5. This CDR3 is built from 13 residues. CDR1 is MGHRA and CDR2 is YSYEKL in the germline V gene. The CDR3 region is CASSQVRVETQYF.

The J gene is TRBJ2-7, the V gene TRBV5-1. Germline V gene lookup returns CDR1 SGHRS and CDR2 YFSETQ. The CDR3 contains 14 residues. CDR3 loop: CASSLDPSGYEQYF.

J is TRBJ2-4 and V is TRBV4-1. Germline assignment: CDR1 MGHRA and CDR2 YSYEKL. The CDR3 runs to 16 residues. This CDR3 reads CASSPPDGLAKNIQYF.

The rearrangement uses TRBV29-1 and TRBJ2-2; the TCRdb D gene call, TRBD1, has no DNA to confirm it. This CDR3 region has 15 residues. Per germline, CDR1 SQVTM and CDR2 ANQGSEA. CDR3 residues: CSVDGGTPGTGELFF.

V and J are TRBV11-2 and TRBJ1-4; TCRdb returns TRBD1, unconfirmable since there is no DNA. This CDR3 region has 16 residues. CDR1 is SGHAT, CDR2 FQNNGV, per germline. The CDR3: CASSRRTGTGGEKLFF.

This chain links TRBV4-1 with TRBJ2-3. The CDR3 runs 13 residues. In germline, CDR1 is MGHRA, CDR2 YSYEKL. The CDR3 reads CASSQGWVDTQYF.

The CDR3 spells CASKKQGFSYNEQFF. This chain connects TRBV5-1 to TRBJ2-1; as DNA is missing, the TRBD1 call by TCRdb cannot be tested. Germline loops: CDR1 SGHRS, CDR2 YFSETQ. The CDR3 consists of 15 residues.

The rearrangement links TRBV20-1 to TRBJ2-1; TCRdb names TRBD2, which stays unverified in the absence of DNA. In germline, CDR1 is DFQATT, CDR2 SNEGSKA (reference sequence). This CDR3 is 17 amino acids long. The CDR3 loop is CSARDERGLAALGEQFF.

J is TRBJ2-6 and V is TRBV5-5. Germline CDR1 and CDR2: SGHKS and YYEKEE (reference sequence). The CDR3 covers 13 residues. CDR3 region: CASSFTGANVLTF.

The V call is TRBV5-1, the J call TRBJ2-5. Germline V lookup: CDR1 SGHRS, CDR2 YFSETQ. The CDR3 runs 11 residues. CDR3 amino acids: CASSRLETQYF.

CDR3 loop: CASSRGGGEKLFF. V usage is TRBV6-7 and J usage is TRBJ1-4; without DNA, the TCRdb call of TRBD1 cannot be checked. TRBV6-7 is an ORF for which the function is uncertain. The CDR3 covers 13 residues.